A selection of T cell receptor beta chains follows, all from one sample in a study of cytomegalovirus exposure and HLA in healthy donors. Profiling relied on immunoSEQ multiplex PCR, and the TCRdb table lists in-frame clones only, not all of them. Seen here are some 110,000 clones, roughly 15% observed once, and the top ten hold roughly 0.89%. The sample taken for sequencing was PBMCs. These receptors originate from a female donor in good health and CMV-seronegative. Each CDR3 is given with its conserved first and last residue. The order of the fields is J gene, V gene, D gene, clone size, CDR3 DNA, CDR3 protein. A D gene is named only where the DNA matches it firmly. The size field is filled for only some rows; it gives once, few, many or a size class.

J gene: TRBJ1-4
V gene: TRBV6-5
D gene: NA
clone size: medium-sized
CDR3 DNA: TGTGCCAGCAGGCGGGAAGGCCGACGGGAAAAACTGTTTTTT
CDR3 protein: CASRREGRREKLFF

J gene: TRBJ2-5
V gene: TRBV7-2
D gene: NA
clone size: few
CDR3 DNA: TGTGCCAATGGGTTGGGCAAAGGAGAGACCCAGTACTTC
CDR3 protein: CANGLGKGETQYF

J gene: TRBJ2-1
V gene: TRBV4-2
D gene: NA
clone size: NA
CDR3 DNA: TGTGCCAGCAGCCAAGGTGCGGCGCGCAATGAGCAGTTCTTC
CDR3 protein: CASSQGAARNEQFF

J gene: TRBJ2-7
V gene: TRBV13
D gene: NA
clone size: NA
CDR3 DNA: TGTGCCAGCAGCAAGGGACTCGACTCCTACGAGCAGTACTTC
CDR3 protein: CASSKGLDSYEQYF

J gene: TRBJ1-2
V gene: TRBV19
D gene: NA
clone size: few
CDR3 DNA: TGTGCCAGCCTTCCCGGGGAGTCCTATGGCTACACCTTC
CDR3 protein: CASLPGESYGYTF

J gene: TRBJ2-1
V gene: TRBV7-9
D gene: NA
clone size: NA
CDR3 DNA: TGTGCCAGCAGCTTAGTGGCGGGGCGCCAGGATGAGCAGTTCTTC
CDR3 protein: CASSLVAGRQDEQFF

J gene: TRBJ2-3
V gene: TRBV27
D gene: TRBD2
clone size: NA
CDR3 DNA: TGTGCCAGCAGTTTACTAGCGGGATTTTTTGATACGCAGTATTTT
CDR3 protein: CASSLLAGFFDTQYF

J gene: TRBJ1-2
V gene: TRBV28
D gene: TRBD1
clone size: few
CDR3 DNA: TGTGCCACCTCTTACAGGGGTTCGAATGGCTACACCTTC
CDR3 protein: CATSYRGSNGYTF

J gene: TRBJ2-1
V gene: TRBV11-3
D gene: NA
clone size: NA
CDR3 DNA: TGTGCCAGCAGCTCCGACTGGAAGTCCTACAATGAGCAGTTCTTC
CDR3 protein: CASSSDWKSYNEQFF

J gene: TRBJ2-5
V gene: TRBV5-1
D gene: TRBD2
clone size: few
CDR3 DNA: TGCGCCAGCAGCTTGGCTTTAGCGGGGGAGACCCAGTACTTC
CDR3 protein: CASSLALAGETQYF

J gene: TRBJ2-7
V gene: TRBV2
D gene: NA
clone size: once
CDR3 DNA: TGTGCCTGGGGCGTACCGGCCTACGAGCAGTACTTC
CDR3 protein: CAWGVPAYEQYF

J gene: TRBJ2-5
V gene: TRBV27
D gene: TRBD1
clone size: few
CDR3 DNA: TGTGCCAGCAGTGGCCGGACAGGGGGACAGACCCAGTACTTC
CDR3 protein: CASSGRTGGQTQYF

J gene: TRBJ1-1
V gene: TRBV28
D gene: NA
clone size: few
CDR3 DNA: TGTGCCAGCAGTTTAGTCTATAACACTGAAGCTTTCTTT
CDR3 protein: CASSLVYNTEAFF

J gene: TRBJ2-1
V gene: TRBV2
D gene: NA
clone size: NA
CDR3 DNA: TGTGCCAGCAGTGTCGCAGGAAAATACAATGAGCAGTTCTTC
CDR3 protein: CASSVAGKYNEQFF

J gene: TRBJ1-1
V gene: TRBV29-1
D gene: NA
clone size: NA
CDR3 DNA: TGCAGCGTACTACCAAGGACTGGGCGCGGGGCTTTCTTT
CDR3 protein: CSVLPRTGRGAFF

J gene: TRBJ2-1
V gene: TRBV29-1
D gene: TRBD2
clone size: few
CDR3 DNA: TGCAGCGTTGACCCAAGATCCGGACTAGCGGGAGTGGGTGAGCAGTTCTTC
CDR3 protein: CSVDPRSGLAGVGEQFF

J gene: TRBJ1-2
V gene: TRBV7-9
D gene: NA
clone size: NA
CDR3 DNA: TGTGCCAGCAGCCCCCCCAGCTATGGCTACACCTTC
CDR3 protein: CASSPPSYGYTF

J gene: TRBJ1-2
V gene: TRBV30
D gene: NA
clone size: few
CDR3 DNA: TGTGCCTGGAGAGTGCTCACCACGGGTGGCTACACCTTC
CDR3 protein: CAWRVLTTGGYTF

J gene: TRBJ1-5
V gene: TRBV6-6
D gene: NA
clone size: NA
CDR3 DNA: TGTGCCAGCAGGGGACAACGGTATAGCAATCAGCCCCAGCATTTT
CDR3 protein: CASRGQRYSNQPQHF

J gene: TRBJ2-7
V gene: TRBV2
D gene: TRBD1
clone size: NA
CDR3 DNA: TGTGCCAGCAGTGTAGAGGGACAGGGCTACGAGCAGTACTTC
CDR3 protein: CASSVEGQGYEQYF

J gene: TRBJ2-7
V gene: TRBV13
D gene: TRBD1
clone size: NA
CDR3 DNA: TGTGCCAGCAGCTTAGCGGGGACAGGGTACAACGAGCAGTACTTC
CDR3 protein: CASSLAGTGYNEQYF

J gene: TRBJ2-7
V gene: TRBV15
D gene: NA
clone size: few
CDR3 DNA: TGTGCCACCAGCAGAGTGGAGGCTTTTCCCTACGAGCAGTACTTC
CDR3 protein: CATSRVEAFPYEQYF

J gene: TRBJ1-2
V gene: TRBV9
D gene: NA
clone size: NA
CDR3 DNA: TGTGCCAGCAGCGTAGGGGGAGCAGGACAGTCCTATGGCTACACCTTC
CDR3 protein: CASSVGGAGQSYGYTF

J gene: TRBJ2-3
V gene: TRBV30
D gene: TRBD2
clone size: NA
CDR3 DNA: TGTGCCTGGAGGTCTAGCCTCAACCCTAGCGGGGGGTCCACAGATACGCAGTATTTT
CDR3 protein: CAWRSSLNPSGGSTDTQYF

J gene: TRBJ1-3
V gene: TRBV27
D gene: NA
clone size: NA
CDR3 DNA: TGTGCCAGCGGGGCATACTCTGGAAACACCATATATTTT
CDR3 protein: CASGAYSGNTIYF

J gene: TRBJ2-7
V gene: TRBV11-2
D gene: TRBD1
clone size: few
CDR3 DNA: TGTGCCAGCAGCATAAGGACAGGGGCCGCCAACGAGCAGTACTTC
CDR3 protein: CASSIRTGAANEQYF

J gene: TRBJ1-2
V gene: TRBV6-6
D gene: NA
clone size: NA
CDR3 DNA: TGTGCCAGCAGTTACTCTTCAGGGAATAACTATGGCTACACCTTC
CDR3 protein: CASSYSSGNNYGYTF

J gene: TRBJ2-7
V gene: TRBV29-1
D gene: TRBD2
clone size: NA
CDR3 DNA: TGCAGCGTTGAGACTAGCGGAGGCCCTCACTACGAGCAGTACTTC
CDR3 protein: CSVETSGGPHYEQYF

J gene: TRBJ2-4
V gene: TRBV29-1
D gene: NA
clone size: few
CDR3 DNA: TGCAGCGTTGAAAAGACGACGGGAAACATTCAGTACTTC
CDR3 protein: CSVEKTTGNIQYF

J gene: TRBJ1-2
V gene: TRBV4-1
D gene: TRBD1
clone size: few
CDR3 DNA: TGCGCCAGCAGCCGCCAACCCGGGACAGTCGATGGCTACACCTTC
CDR3 protein: CASSRQPGTVDGYTF

J gene: TRBJ1-2
V gene: TRBV27
D gene: NA
clone size: few
CDR3 DNA: TGTGCCAGCAGCCCGATCTCAGGGGTTGGCTACACCTTC
CDR3 protein: CASSPISGVGYTF

J gene: TRBJ2-7
V gene: TRBV19
D gene: NA
clone size: NA
CDR3 DNA: TGTGCCAGTAGTATATCAGGGGCAGGGGAAGGCTACGAGCAGTACTTC
CDR3 protein: CASSISGAGEGYEQYF

J gene: TRBJ2-5
V gene: TRBV7-2
D gene: NA
clone size: few
CDR3 DNA: TGTGCCACAGACCGGGGGCTAGGGGAGGGGGAGACCCAGTACTTC
CDR3 protein: CATDRGLGEGETQYF

J gene: TRBJ2-7
V gene: TRBV6-1
D gene: TRBD1
clone size: NA
CDR3 DNA: TGTGCCAGCGACTTGCCTTGGGACAGGACATCATTC
CDR3 protein: CASDLPWDRTSF

J gene: TRBJ2-2
V gene: TRBV13
D gene: TRBD2
clone size: NA
CDR3 DNA: TGTGCCAGCAGCTTAGTGCTAGCGGGAGACACCGGGGAGCTGTTTTTT
CDR3 protein: CASSLVLAGDTGELFF

J gene: TRBJ2-7
V gene: TRBV4-2
D gene: TRBD2
clone size: NA
CDR3 DNA: TGTGCCAGCAGCCATCCCGTGGGTGGACTAGCGGGGGACGAGCAGTACTTC
CDR3 protein: CASSHPVGGLAGDEQYF

J gene: TRBJ2-7
V gene: TRBV7-9
D gene: NA
clone size: NA
CDR3 DNA: TGTGCCAGCAGCTCTGCGGTGGAGGCGTACTTC
CDR3 protein: CASSSAVEAYF

J gene: TRBJ2-1
V gene: TRBV7-9
D gene: TRBD1
clone size: NA
CDR3 DNA: TGTGCCAGCAGCCTGGACAGGGGGCCTTACAATGAGCAGTTCTTC
CDR3 protein: CASSLDRGPYNEQFF